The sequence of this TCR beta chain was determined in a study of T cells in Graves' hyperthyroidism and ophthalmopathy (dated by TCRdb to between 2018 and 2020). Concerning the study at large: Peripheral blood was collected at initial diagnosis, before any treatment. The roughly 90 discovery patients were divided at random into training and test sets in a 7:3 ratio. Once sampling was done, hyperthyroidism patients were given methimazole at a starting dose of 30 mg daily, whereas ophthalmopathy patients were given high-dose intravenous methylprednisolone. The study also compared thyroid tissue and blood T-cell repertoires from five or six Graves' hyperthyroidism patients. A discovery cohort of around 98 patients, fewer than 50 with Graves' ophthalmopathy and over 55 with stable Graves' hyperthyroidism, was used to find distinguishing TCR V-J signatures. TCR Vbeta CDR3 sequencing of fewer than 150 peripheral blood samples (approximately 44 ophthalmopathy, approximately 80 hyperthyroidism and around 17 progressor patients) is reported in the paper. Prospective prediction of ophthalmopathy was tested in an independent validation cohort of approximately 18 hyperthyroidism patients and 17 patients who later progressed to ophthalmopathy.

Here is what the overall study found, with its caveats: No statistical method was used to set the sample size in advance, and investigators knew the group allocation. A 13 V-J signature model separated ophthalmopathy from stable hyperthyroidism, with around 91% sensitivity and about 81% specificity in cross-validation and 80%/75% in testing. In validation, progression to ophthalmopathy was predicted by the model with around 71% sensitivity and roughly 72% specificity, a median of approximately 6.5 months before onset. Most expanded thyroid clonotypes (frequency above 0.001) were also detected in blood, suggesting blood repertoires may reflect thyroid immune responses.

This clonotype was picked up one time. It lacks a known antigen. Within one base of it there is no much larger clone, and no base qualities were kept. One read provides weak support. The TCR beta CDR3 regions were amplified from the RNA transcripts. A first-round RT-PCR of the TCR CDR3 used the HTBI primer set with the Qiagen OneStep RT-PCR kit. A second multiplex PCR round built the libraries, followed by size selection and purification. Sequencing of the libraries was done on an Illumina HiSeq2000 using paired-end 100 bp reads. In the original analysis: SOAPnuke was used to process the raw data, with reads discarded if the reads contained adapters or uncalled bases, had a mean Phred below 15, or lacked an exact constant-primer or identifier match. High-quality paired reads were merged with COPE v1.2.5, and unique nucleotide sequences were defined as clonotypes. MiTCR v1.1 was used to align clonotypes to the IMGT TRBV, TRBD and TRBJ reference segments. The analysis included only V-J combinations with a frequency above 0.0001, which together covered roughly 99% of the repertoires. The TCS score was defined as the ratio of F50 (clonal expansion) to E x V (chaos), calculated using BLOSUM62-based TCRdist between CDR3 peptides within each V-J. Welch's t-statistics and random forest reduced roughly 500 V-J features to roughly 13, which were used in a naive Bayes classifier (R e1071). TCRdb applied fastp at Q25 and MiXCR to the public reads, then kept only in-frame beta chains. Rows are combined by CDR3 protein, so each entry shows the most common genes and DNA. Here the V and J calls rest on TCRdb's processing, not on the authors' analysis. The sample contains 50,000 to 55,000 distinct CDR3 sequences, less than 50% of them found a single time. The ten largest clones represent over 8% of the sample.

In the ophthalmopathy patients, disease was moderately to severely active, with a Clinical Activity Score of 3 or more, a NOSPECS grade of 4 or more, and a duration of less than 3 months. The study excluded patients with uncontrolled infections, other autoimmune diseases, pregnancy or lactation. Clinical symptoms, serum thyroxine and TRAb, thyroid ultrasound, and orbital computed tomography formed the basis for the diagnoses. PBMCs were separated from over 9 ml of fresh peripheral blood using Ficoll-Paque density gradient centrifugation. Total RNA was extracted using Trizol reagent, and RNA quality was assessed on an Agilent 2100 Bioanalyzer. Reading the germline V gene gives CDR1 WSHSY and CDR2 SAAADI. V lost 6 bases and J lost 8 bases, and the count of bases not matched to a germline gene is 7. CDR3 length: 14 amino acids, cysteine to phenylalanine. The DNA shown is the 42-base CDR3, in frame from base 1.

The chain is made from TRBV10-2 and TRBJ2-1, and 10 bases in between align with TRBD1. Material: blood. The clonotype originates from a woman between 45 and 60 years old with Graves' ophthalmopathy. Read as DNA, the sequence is TGCGCCAGCAGCCCCGGGACAGGGGTAGATGAGCAGTTCTTC. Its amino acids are CASSPGTGVDEQFF.